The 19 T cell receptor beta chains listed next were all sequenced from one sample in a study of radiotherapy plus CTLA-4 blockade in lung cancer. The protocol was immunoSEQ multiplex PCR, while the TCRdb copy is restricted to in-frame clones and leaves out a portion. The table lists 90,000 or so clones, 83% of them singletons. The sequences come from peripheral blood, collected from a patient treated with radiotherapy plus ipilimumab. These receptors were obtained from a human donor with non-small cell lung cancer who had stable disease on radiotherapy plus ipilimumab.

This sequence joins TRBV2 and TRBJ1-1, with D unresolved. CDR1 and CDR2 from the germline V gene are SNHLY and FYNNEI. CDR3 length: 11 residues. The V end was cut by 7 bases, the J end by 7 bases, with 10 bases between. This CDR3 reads CASIVGIEAFF. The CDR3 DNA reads TGTGCCAGCATAGTGGGTATTGAAGCTTTCTTT. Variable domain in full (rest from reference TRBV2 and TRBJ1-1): EPEVTQTPSHQVTQMGQEVILRCVPISNHLYFYWYRQILGQKVEFLVSFYNNEISEKSEIFDDQFSVERPDGSNFTLKIRSTKLEDSAMYFCASIVGIEAFFGQGTRLTVV.

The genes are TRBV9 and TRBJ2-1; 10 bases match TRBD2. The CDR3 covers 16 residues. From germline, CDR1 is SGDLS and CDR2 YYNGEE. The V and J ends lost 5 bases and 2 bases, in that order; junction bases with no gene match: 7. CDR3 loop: CASSPSGSLTYNEQFF. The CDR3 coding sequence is TGTGCCAGCAGTCCTAGCGGGAGCCTAACCTACAATGAGCAGTTCTTC.

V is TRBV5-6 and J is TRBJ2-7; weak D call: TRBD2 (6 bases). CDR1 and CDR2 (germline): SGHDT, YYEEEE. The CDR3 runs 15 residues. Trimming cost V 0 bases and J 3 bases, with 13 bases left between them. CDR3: CASSLGGTGYYEQYF. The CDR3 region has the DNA TGTGCCAGCAGCTTGGGGGGGACTGGGTACTACGAGCAGTACTTC.

The CDR3 reads CASSSPDGVKETQYF. CDR3 nucleotides: TGTGCCAGCAGCTCTCCGGACGGGGTGAAAGAGACCCAGTACTTC. The chain employs TRBV7-6 and TRBJ2-5, with a possible D match to TRBD2 (5 bases). Deletions cut 4 bases from V and 3 bases from J, with 15 bases between. The CDR3 length is 15 residues. Germline assignment: CDR1 SGHVS and CDR2 FNYEAQ.

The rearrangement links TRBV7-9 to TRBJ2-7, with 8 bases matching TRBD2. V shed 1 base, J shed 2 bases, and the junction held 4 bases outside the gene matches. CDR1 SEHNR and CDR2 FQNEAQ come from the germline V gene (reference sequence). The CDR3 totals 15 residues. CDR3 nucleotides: TGTGCCAGCAGCTTAGGGACTAGCTGGGCCTACGAGCAGTACTTC. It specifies CASSLGTSWAYEQYF.

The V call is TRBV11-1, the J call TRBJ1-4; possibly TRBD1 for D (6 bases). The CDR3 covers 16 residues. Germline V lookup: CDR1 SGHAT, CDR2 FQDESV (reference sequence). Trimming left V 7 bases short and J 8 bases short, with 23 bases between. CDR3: CASTQTGGQGGEKLFF. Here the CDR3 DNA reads TGTGCCAGCACCCAAACGGGGGGGCAGGGTGGAGAAAAACTGTTTTTT.

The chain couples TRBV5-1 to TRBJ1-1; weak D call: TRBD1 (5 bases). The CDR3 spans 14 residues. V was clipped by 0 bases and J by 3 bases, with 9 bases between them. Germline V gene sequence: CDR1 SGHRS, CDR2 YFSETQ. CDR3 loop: CASSLAGSYTEAFF. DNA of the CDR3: TGCGCCAGCAGCTTGGCAGGGTCCTACACTGAAGCTTTCTTT.

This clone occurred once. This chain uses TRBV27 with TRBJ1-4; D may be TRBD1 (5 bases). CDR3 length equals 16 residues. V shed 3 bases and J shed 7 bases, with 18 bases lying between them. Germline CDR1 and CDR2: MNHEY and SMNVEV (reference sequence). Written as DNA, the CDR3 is TGTGCCAGCAGTTTTTCGCAGTTAAGGGGTGGTGAAAAACTGTTTTTT. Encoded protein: CASSFSQLRGGEKLFF.

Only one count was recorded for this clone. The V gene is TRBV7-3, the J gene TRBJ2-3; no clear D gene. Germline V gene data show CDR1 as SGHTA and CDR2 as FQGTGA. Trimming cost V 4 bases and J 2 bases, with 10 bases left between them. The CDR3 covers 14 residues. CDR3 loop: CASSSGVSTDTQYF. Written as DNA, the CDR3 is TGTGCCAGCAGCTCTGGGGTTTCCACAGATACGCAGTATTTT.

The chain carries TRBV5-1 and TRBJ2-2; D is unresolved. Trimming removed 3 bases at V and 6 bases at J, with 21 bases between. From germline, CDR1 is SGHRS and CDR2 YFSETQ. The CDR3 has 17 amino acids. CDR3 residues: CASSSERTPTISGELFF. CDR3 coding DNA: TGCGCCAGCAGCTCGGAACGAACCCCCACAATTTCCGGGGAGCTGTTTTTT.

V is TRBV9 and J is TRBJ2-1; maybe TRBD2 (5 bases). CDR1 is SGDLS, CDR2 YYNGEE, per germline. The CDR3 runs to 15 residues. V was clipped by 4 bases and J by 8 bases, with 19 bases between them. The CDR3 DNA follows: TGTGCCAGCAGCCCCACAAGCCTACTAGACCATGAGCAGTTCTTC. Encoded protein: CASSPTSLLDHEQFF.

This chain's CDR3 is CASSEGGEDEQYF. The CDR3 bases are TGTGCCAGCAGTGAAGGCGGGGAGGACGAGCAGTACTTC. This chain connects TRBV2 to TRBJ2-7, with D possibly matching TRBD2 (6 bases). V was shortened by 1 base and J by 5 bases, with 9 bases between the two germline ends. CDR3 length: 13 amino acids. CDR1 and CDR2 from the germline V gene are SNHLY and FYNNEI.

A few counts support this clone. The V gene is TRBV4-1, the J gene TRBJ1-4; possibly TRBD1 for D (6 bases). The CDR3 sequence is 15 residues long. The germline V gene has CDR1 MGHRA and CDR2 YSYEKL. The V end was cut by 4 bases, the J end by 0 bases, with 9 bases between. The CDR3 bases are TGCGCCAGCAGCCGAGGGGGGACAACTAATGAAAAACTGTTTTTT. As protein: CASSRGGTTNEKLFF.

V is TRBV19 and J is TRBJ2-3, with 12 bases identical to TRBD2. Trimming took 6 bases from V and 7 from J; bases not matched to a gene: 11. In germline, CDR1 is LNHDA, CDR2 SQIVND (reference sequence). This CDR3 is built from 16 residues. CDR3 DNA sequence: TGTGCCAGTAGACGGACTAGCGGGGCGACCGCATATACGCAGTATTTT. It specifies CASRRTSGATAYTQYF.

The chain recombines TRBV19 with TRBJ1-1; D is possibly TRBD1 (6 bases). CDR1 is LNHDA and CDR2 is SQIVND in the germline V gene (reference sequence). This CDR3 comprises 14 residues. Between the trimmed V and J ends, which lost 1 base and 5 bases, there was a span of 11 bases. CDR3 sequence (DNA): TGTGCCAGTAGTATAGCGCCGGGGGCAACTGAAGCTTTCTTT. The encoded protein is CASSIAPGATEAFF.

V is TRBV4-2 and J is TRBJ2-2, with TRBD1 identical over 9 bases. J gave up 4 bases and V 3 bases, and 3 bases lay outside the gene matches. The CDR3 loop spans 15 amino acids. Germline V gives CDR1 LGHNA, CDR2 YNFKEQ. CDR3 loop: CASSQGQGPTGELFF. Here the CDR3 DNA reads TGTGCCAGCAGCCAGGGACAGGGTCCCACCGGGGAGCTGTTTTTT.

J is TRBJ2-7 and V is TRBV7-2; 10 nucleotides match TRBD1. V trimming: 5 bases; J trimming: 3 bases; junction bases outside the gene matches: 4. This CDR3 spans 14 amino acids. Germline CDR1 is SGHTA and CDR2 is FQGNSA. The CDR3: CASSVGQGVYEQYF. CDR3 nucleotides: TGTGCCAGCAGCGTCGGACAGGGGGTCTACGAGCAGTACTTC.

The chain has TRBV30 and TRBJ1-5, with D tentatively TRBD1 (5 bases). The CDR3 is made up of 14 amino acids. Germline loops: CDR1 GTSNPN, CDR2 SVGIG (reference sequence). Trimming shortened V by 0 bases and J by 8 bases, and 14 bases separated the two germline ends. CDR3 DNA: TGTGCCTGGAGTGTACAGGCCAGCCGGGAGCCCCAGCATTTT. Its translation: CAWSVQASREPQHF.

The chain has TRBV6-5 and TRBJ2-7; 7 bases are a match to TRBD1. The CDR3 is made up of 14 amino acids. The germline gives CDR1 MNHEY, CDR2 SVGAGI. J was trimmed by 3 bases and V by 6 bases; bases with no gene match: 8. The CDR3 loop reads CASRFGTAFYEQYF. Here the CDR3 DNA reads TGTGCCAGCAGATTCGGGACAGCGTTCTACGAGCAGTACTTC.